This T cell receptor beta chain comes out of a study of response to subunit inactivated influenza vaccine. CDR3 length equals 16 residues. TCRdb re-called the RT-PCR reads with MiXCR, one entry per CDR3 protein. Altogether some 180,000 distinct CDR3 sequences are present, around 9.2% being singletons, with the ten largest covering approximately 10%. For this clonotype: Antigen unknown. This could be a read error, since a much larger clone is one nucleotide away.

Study results and limitations: With each seasonal influenza vaccination, the authors suggested, few new T cells are recruited.

This receptor was taken from a man aged 45-65 years who received an inactivated influenza vaccine. Sequencing was performed on non-naive T cells sorted from PBMCs, taken on the day of vaccination. The J gene is TRBJ1-5, the V gene TRBV21-1. TRBV21-1 is listed as a pseudogene. The chain's CDR3 is CASSKNGTWSNQPQHF. The DNA of the CDR3 is TGTGCCAGCAGCAAAAATGGAACTTGGAGCAATCAGCCCCAGCATTTT.